Below are 21 T cell receptor beta chains sequenced from a single sample in a study of cytomegalovirus exposure and HLA in healthy donors. PCR employed 60 Vbeta and 13 Jbeta primers. TCRdb's copy holds only in-frame clones and misses some; the assay was immunoSEQ multiplex PCR. The sample lists some 140,000 clones, around 77% occurring once. Sequencing used PBMCs. The origin of the receptors is a woman aged 55-70 years in good health and CMV-seronegative.

This clone has more than one count but fewer than ten. The rearrangement joins TRBV6-6 to TRBJ1-3; no firm D call. The germline V gene has CDR1 MNHNY and CDR2 SVGAGI (reference sequence). CDR3 length: 11 residues. Trimming pared 7 bases from V and 5 bases from J, leaving 6 bases between. DNA for the CDR3: TGTGCCAGCATGCAGAGAAACACCATATATTTT. Translated: CASMQRNTIYF.

The chain couples TRBV2 to TRBJ1-2; D is possibly TRBD1 (5 bases). Germline CDR1 is SNHLY and CDR2 is FYNNEI. The CDR3 has 13 amino acids. Trimming stripped 8 bases from V and 4 bases from J, with 14 bases between. The CDR3 here is CASGTTVAYGYTF. The CDR3 DNA follows: TGTGCCAGCGGGACTACAGTGGCCTATGGCTACACCTTC. The full variable domain, with the rest looked up from reference TRBV2 and TRBJ1-2, is EPEVTQTPSHQVTQMGQEVILRCVPISNHLYFYWYRQILGQKVEFLVSFYNNEISEKSEIFDDQFSVERPDGSNFTLKIRSTKLEDSAMYFCASGTTVAYGYTFGSGTRLTVV.

The CDR3 reads CASSAWDRNSPLHF. For the CDR3, the DNA is TGTGCCAGTAGTGCCTGGGACAGGAATTCACCCCTCCACTTT. The V call is TRBV19, the J call TRBJ1-6, with 8 bases lining up with TRBD1. Trimming cost V 5 bases and J 7 bases; bases outside gene matches: 4. Germline-derived CDR1 and CDR2 are LNHDA and SQIVND (reference sequence). This CDR3 comprises 14 residues.

In its sample, this clone was seen a few times. The gene calls are TRBV13 and TRBJ2-1; 12 positions match TRBD1. The length of the CDR3 is 15 residues. The ends lost 2 bases at V and 6 bases at J; junction bases unmatched: 2. Germline CDR1 and CDR2: PRHDT and FYEKMQ (reference sequence). This CDR3 is CASSLSGQGANEQFF. CDR3 DNA sequence: TGTGCCAGCAGCTTATCGGGACAGGGGGCCAATGAGCAGTTCTTC. Based on the CDR3 plus reference TRBV13 and TRBJ2-1, the full variable domain is AAGVIQSPRHLIKEKRETATLKCYPIPRHDTVYWYQQGPGQDPQFLISFYEKMQSDKGSIPDRFSAQQFSDYHSELNMSSLELGDSALYFCASSLSGQGANEQFFGPGTRLTVL.

The chain carries TRBV27 and TRBJ2-1; no reliable D call. V was shortened by 3 bases and J by 7 bases, with 10 bases between the two germline ends. The germline V gene has CDR1 MNHEY and CDR2 SMNVEV (reference sequence). The CDR3 consists of 13 residues. The CDR3 coding sequence is TGTGCCAGCAGTTTGAACAGAAAGAATGAGCAGTTCTTC. It codes for CASSLNRKNEQFF.

V gene TRBV29-1 combines with J gene TRBJ2-1, with 8 nucleotides matching TRBD2. Unmatched junction bases numbered 18, after V lost 2 bases and J lost 6 bases. Germline values: CDR1 SQVTM, CDR2 ANQGSEA. This CDR3 is 18 amino acids long. This CDR3 is CSVERFRQLAAEGNEQFF. The CDR3 DNA follows: TGCAGCGTTGAACGCTTTCGACAACTAGCGGCGGAGGGCAATGAGCAGTTCTTC.

The V gene is TRBV19, the J gene TRBJ2-2; 8 bases are shared with TRBD1. CDR3 size: 14 residues. V lost 6 bases and J lost 4; bases outside the gene matches: 4. Germline loops: CDR1 LNHDA, CDR2 SQIVND (reference sequence). CDR3 amino acids: CASRAGGGTGELFF. As DNA, the CDR3 is TGTGCCAGTAGAGCAGGGGGCGGCACCGGGGAGCTGTTTTTT.

The genes are TRBV10-2 and TRBJ1-1, with D possibly matching TRBD1 (6 bases). The germline V gene encodes CDR1 WSHSY and CDR2 SAAADI. Trimming removed 8 bases at V and 2 bases at J, with 18 bases between. The CDR3 sequence is 15 residues long. Here the CDR3 reads CASWLTRTANTEAFF. In nucleotides, the CDR3 is TGCGCCAGCTGGCTTACTAGGACAGCCAACACTGAAGCTTTCTTT.

The chain recombines TRBV7-2 with TRBJ1-1; 7 bases fit TRBD1. The CDR3 spans 14 residues. Germline lookup yields CDR1 SGHTA and CDR2 FQGNSA. The J segment lost 1 base and the V segment lost 5 bases, leaving 4 bases of the junction unmatched. For the CDR3, the DNA is TGTGCCAGCAGCCCGGACAGGACGAACACTGAAGCTTTCTTT. Translating gives CASSPDRTNTEAFF. The variable domain in full, with the rest retrieved from reference TRBV7-2 and TRBJ1-1, is GAGVSQSPSNKVTEKGKDVELRCDPISGHTALYWYRQSLGQGLEFLIYFQGNSAPDKSGLPSDRFSAERTGGSVSTLTIQRTQQEDSAVYLCASSPDRTNTEAFFGQGTRLTVV.

The chain joins TRBV5-1 to TRBJ2-3, with D possibly matching TRBD2 (5 bases). Trimming shortened V by 4 bases and J by 4 bases, and 16 bases separated the two germline ends. Per germline, CDR1 SGHRS and CDR2 YFSETQ. CDR3 length: 15 residues. CDR3 nucleotide sequence: TGCGCCAGCAGCCCACTCGGGTCTAGCTCAGATACGCAGTATTTT. Amino acid sequence: CASSPLGSSSDTQYF.

This clone was observed a single time. This chain joins TRBV4-1 and TRBJ2-5; tentative D call: TRBD1 (6 bases). CDR3 length: 16 residues. V lost 1 base to trimming and J lost 5 bases, with 17 bases between them. Germline lookup yields CDR1 MGHRA and CDR2 YSYEKL. The chain's CDR3 is CASSQVLGGAVETQYF. The DNA of the CDR3 is TGCGCCAGCAGCCAAGTCCTTGGGGGCGCTGTGGAGACCCAGTACTTC.

In nucleotides, the CDR3 is TGCAGTGCTGCAGTCGCTGAAGCTTTCTTT. This translates into CSAAVAEAFF. The gene calls are TRBV20-1 and TRBJ1-1; no definite D call. The CDR3 is 10 residues long. Germline assignment: CDR1 DFQATT and CDR2 SNEGSKA (reference sequence). V was pared by 5 bases and J by 6 bases, with 7 bases between.

The gene calls are TRBV7-9 and TRBJ2-1; TRBD2 agrees at 7 bases. The CDR3 contains 14 residues. V shed 4 bases and J 12 bases; nucleotides not matched to a gene: 12. Germline values: CDR1 SEHNR, CDR2 FQNEAQ (reference sequence). The CDR3 here is CASSSWAYGGGQFF. The CDR3 DNA sequence: TGTGCCAGCAGCTCCTGGGCCTATGGCGGGGGGCAGTTCTTC.

This chain links TRBV25-1 with TRBJ1-6, with 7 bases that match TRBD1. The J segment lost 0 bases and the V segment lost 8 bases, leaving 4 bases of the junction unmatched. The CDR3 has 15 amino acids. Germline V gene data show CDR1 as MGHDK and CDR2 as SYGVNS. In DNA, the CDR3 is TGTGCCAGCTCCCGGGACAGCTCCTATAATTCACCCCTCCACTTT. Protein product: CASSRDSSYNSPLHF.

V gene TRBV28 combines with J gene TRBJ2-1; perhaps TRBD2 as D (5 bases). In germline, CDR1 is MDHEN, CDR2 SYDVKM. V was shortened by 2 bases and J by 0 bases, with 8 bases between the two germline ends. The CDR3 loop spans 15 amino acids. The CDR3 loop reads CASSLTTSSYNEQFF. CDR3 coding DNA: TGTGCCAGCAGTTTAACAACTAGCTCCTACAATGAGCAGTTCTTC.

The chain is built from TRBV28 and TRBJ2-1; TRBD2 matches 11 bases. Trimming at V came to 4 bases and at J to 10 bases, leaving 15 bases not matched to a gene. Germline V gives CDR1 MDHEN, CDR2 SYDVKM. The CDR3 is 17 residues long. This CDR3 is CASSSIRSGLADREQFF. CDR3 coding DNA: TGTGCCAGCAGTTCCATCCGCTCGGGACTAGCGGATAGAGAGCAGTTCTTC. The full variable domain, with the rest looked up from reference TRBV28 and TRBJ2-1, is DVKVTQSSRYLVKRTGEKVFLECVQDMDHENMFWYRQDPGLGLRLIYFSYDVKMKEKGDIPEGYSVSREKKERFSLILESASTNQTSMYLCASSSIRSGLADREQFFGPGTRLTVL.

The V gene is TRBV25-1, the J gene TRBJ1-2; D may be TRBD1 (5 bases). The germline V and J ends were trimmed by 4 bases and 9 bases, with 27 bases remaining between them. The germline V gene encodes CDR1 MGHDK and CDR2 SYGVNS. The CDR3 spans 17 residues. The CDR3 here is CASSAHTSGGTAVSYTF. CDR3 DNA: TGTGCCAGCAGTGCCCACACCTCCGGAGGGACGGCGGTAAGCTACACCTTC.

The CDR3 sequence is CASREREVNNEQFF. CDR3 DNA sequence: TGCGCCAGCAGGGAGCGGGAGGTCAACAATGAGCAGTTCTTC. The rearrangement joins TRBV5-1 to TRBJ2-1; 9 nucleotides line up with TRBD2. With V trimmed by 5 bases and J by 5 bases, 5 bases remained unmatched. The CDR3 sequence is 14 residues long. CDR1 SGHRS and CDR2 YFSETQ come from the germline V gene. The full variable domain, completed using reference TRBV5-1 and TRBJ2-1, is KAGVTQTPRYLIKTRGQQVTLSCSPISGHRSVSWYQQTPGQGLQFLFEYFSETQRNKGNFPGRFSGRQFSNSRSEMNVSTLELGDSALYLCASREREVNNEQFFGPGTRLTVL.

This clone turned up a few times. The V and J genes are TRBV25-1 and TRBJ1-5; TRBD1 might be the D (6 bases). Per the germline V gene, CDR1 is MGHDK and CDR2 is SYGVNS. CDR3 length equals 14 residues. V was pared by 6 bases and J by 4 bases, with 13 bases between. The CDR3 here is CASSPGQRNQPQHF. Here the CDR3 DNA reads TGTGCCAGCAGCCCGGGACAAAGAAATCAGCCCCAGCATTTT.

The genes are TRBV19 and TRBJ1-1; 9 bases align to TRBD1. After removal of 7 bases from V and 2 bases from J, the junction contained 5 bases not matched to a gene. This CDR3 is 14 amino acids long. Germline lookup yields CDR1 LNHDA and CDR2 SQIVND (reference sequence). Here the CDR3 DNA reads TGTGCCAGTAAGGGACAGGGCCCTAACACTGAAGCTTTCTTT. Its protein is CASKGQGPNTEAFF.

This chain joins TRBV7-2 and TRBJ2-3, with TRBD2 identical over 9 bases. V dropped 3 bases and J dropped 1; count of bases not matched to a gene: 5. Germline V gene lookup returns CDR1 SGHTA and CDR2 FQGNSA. The CDR3 sequence is 16 residues long. The CDR3 region is CASSFAGGPGTDTQYF. As DNA, the CDR3 is TGTGCCAGCAGCTTCGCGGGGGGGCCGGGCACAGATACGCAGTATTTT.